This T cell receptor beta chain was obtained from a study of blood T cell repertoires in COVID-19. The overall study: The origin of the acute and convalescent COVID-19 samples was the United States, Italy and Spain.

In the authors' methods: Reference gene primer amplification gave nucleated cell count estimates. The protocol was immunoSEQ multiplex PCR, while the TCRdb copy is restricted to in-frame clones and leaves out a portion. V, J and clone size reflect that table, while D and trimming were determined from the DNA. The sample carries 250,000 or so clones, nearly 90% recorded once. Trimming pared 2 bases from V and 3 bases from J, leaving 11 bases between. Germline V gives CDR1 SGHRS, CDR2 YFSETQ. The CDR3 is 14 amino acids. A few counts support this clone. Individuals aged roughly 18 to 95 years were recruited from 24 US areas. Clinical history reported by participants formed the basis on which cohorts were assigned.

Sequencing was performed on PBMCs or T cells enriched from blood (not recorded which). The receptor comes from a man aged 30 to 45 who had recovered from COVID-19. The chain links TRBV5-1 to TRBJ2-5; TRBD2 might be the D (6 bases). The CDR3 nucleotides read TGCGCCAGCAGCTTTCGGGACTTTAAAGAGACCCAGTACTTC. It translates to CASSFRDFKETQYF.